A selection of T cell receptor beta chains follows, all from one sample in a study of OX40 agonist ivuxolimab in advanced cancers. Repertoires were generated with immunoSEQ multiplex PCR, while TCRdb's copy carries only in-frame clones and drops some. This sample has approximately 9,300 clones, with 89% found just once. The sequencing used CD4+ or CD8+ T cells sorted from blood, collected in a trial of the OX40 agonist ivuxolimab. These receptors all come from an adult with an advanced solid tumor such as melanoma, head and neck, liver or kidney cancer. The CDR3 runs from the conserved cysteine through the conserved F or W. Each record gives: CDR3 DNA, CDR3 protein, clone size, CDR3 length, V gene, D gene, J gene. D genes are given only for firm matches. Not every row has a clone size; where given, it reads once, few, many or a size class.

DNA: TGTGCCAGCAGTTACTCAGGGAGCACAGATACGCAGTATTTT
CDR3: CASSYSGSTDTQYF
size: NA
length: 14
V: TRBV6-5
D: NA
J: TRBJ2-3

DNA: TGTGCCAGCAGTCCCGGGGAGGAGCCGGACTATGGCTACACCTTC
CDR3: CASSPGEEPDYGYTF
size: NA
length: 15
V: TRBV9
D: NA
J: TRBJ1-2

DNA: TGTGCCAGCGGTCCGCACGGGAGGGGGGGCTACACCTTC
CDR3: CASGPHGRGGYTF
size: NA
length: 13
V: TRBV28
D: NA
J: TRBJ1-2

DNA: TGTGCCGCTCGGGACAACGGCCTGACTAACTATGGCTACACCTTC
CDR3: CAARDNGLTNYGYTF
size: NA
length: 15
V: TRBV10-3
D: NA
J: TRBJ1-2

DNA: TGTGCCAATCGGACTGGCTACAATGAGCAGTTCTTC
CDR3: CANRTGYNEQFF
size: NA
length: 12
V: TRBV6-4
D: NA
J: TRBJ2-1

DNA: TGTGCCAGCAGCCCCCAGGGGTGGAGTAGCGGGAGGGCCGGTGAGACCCAGTACTTC
CDR3: CASSPQGWSSGRAGETQYF
size: NA
length: 19
V: TRBV9
D: TRBD2
J: TRBJ2-5

DNA: TGTGCCAGCAGCTCCCGGGTGCAAGAGACCCAGTACTTC
CDR3: CASSSRVQETQYF
size: NA
length: 13
V: TRBV5-4
D: NA
J: TRBJ2-5

DNA: TGCGCCAGCAGTCTAGCGGGGGCTCGAAACACCGGGGAGCTGTTTTTT
CDR3: CASSLAGARNTGELFF
size: NA
length: 16
V: TRBV5-1
D: TRBD2
J: TRBJ2-2

DNA: TGTGCCAGCATGTTGGACCGGAGAGGCTACACCTTC
CDR3: CASMLDRRGYTF
size: NA
length: 12
V: TRBV2
D: NA
J: TRBJ1-2

DNA: TGTGCCAGCAGTTGGCAACCTAATGGGGACCAGTACTTC
CDR3: CASSWQPNGDQYF
size: NA
length: 13
V: TRBV6-4
D: NA
J: TRBJ2-5

DNA: TGTGCCAGCAGTTACTCGGCGGGAGGGCCGTACGAGCAGTACTTC
CDR3: CASSYSAGGPYEQYF
size: NA
length: 15
V: TRBV6-5
D: TRBD2
J: TRBJ2-7

DNA: TGTGCCAGCAGTGAAAAAAGGGACTATGGCTACACCTTC
CDR3: CASSEKRDYGYTF
size: NA
length: 13
V: TRBV6-1
D: NA
J: TRBJ1-2

DNA: TGCGCCAGCAGCTGGGGTACCGGGGAGCTGTTTTTT
CDR3: CASSWGTGELFF
size: NA
length: 12
V: TRBV5-1
D: NA
J: TRBJ2-2

DNA: TGTGCCAGCAGTTCTCCATCAGGGACTAGCGCGTACTTC
CDR3: CASSSPSGTSAYF
size: NA
length: 13
V: TRBV28
D: TRBD2
J: TRBJ2-5

DNA: TGCGCCAGCAGCTTGGGACAAGGGAATGAGCAGTTCTTC
CDR3: CASSLGQGNEQFF
size: NA
length: 13
V: TRBV5-1
D: NA
J: TRBJ2-1

DNA: TGCGCCAGCAGCGCAACCTTACAGGGAGGTGAAGCTTTCTTT
CDR3: CASSATLQGGEAFF
size: NA
length: 14
V: TRBV5-1
D: NA
J: TRBJ1-1

DNA: TGTGCCAGCAGCCCGCAGGACCCGAATTATGGCTACACCTTC
CDR3: CASSPQDPNYGYTF
size: few
length: 14
V: TRBV5-5
D: NA
J: TRBJ1-2

DNA: TGTGCCAGCAGCTTAGCCCCTCTTAGTGGCGAGCAGTACTTC
CDR3: CASSLAPLSGEQYF
size: NA
length: 14
V: TRBV11-2
D: NA
J: TRBJ2-7

DNA: TGTGCCAGCAGTTACTCCGGTGGCAGGGGCTATAATGAAGCTTTCTTT
CDR3: CASSYSGGRGYNEAFF
size: NA
length: 16
V: TRBV6-5
D: NA
J: TRBJ1-1

DNA: TGTGCCAGCAGCTTAGGTCGGCGCAGGGGAAACTATGGCTACACCTTC
CDR3: CASSLGRRRGNYGYTF
size: NA
length: 16
V: TRBV7-8
D: NA
J: TRBJ1-2